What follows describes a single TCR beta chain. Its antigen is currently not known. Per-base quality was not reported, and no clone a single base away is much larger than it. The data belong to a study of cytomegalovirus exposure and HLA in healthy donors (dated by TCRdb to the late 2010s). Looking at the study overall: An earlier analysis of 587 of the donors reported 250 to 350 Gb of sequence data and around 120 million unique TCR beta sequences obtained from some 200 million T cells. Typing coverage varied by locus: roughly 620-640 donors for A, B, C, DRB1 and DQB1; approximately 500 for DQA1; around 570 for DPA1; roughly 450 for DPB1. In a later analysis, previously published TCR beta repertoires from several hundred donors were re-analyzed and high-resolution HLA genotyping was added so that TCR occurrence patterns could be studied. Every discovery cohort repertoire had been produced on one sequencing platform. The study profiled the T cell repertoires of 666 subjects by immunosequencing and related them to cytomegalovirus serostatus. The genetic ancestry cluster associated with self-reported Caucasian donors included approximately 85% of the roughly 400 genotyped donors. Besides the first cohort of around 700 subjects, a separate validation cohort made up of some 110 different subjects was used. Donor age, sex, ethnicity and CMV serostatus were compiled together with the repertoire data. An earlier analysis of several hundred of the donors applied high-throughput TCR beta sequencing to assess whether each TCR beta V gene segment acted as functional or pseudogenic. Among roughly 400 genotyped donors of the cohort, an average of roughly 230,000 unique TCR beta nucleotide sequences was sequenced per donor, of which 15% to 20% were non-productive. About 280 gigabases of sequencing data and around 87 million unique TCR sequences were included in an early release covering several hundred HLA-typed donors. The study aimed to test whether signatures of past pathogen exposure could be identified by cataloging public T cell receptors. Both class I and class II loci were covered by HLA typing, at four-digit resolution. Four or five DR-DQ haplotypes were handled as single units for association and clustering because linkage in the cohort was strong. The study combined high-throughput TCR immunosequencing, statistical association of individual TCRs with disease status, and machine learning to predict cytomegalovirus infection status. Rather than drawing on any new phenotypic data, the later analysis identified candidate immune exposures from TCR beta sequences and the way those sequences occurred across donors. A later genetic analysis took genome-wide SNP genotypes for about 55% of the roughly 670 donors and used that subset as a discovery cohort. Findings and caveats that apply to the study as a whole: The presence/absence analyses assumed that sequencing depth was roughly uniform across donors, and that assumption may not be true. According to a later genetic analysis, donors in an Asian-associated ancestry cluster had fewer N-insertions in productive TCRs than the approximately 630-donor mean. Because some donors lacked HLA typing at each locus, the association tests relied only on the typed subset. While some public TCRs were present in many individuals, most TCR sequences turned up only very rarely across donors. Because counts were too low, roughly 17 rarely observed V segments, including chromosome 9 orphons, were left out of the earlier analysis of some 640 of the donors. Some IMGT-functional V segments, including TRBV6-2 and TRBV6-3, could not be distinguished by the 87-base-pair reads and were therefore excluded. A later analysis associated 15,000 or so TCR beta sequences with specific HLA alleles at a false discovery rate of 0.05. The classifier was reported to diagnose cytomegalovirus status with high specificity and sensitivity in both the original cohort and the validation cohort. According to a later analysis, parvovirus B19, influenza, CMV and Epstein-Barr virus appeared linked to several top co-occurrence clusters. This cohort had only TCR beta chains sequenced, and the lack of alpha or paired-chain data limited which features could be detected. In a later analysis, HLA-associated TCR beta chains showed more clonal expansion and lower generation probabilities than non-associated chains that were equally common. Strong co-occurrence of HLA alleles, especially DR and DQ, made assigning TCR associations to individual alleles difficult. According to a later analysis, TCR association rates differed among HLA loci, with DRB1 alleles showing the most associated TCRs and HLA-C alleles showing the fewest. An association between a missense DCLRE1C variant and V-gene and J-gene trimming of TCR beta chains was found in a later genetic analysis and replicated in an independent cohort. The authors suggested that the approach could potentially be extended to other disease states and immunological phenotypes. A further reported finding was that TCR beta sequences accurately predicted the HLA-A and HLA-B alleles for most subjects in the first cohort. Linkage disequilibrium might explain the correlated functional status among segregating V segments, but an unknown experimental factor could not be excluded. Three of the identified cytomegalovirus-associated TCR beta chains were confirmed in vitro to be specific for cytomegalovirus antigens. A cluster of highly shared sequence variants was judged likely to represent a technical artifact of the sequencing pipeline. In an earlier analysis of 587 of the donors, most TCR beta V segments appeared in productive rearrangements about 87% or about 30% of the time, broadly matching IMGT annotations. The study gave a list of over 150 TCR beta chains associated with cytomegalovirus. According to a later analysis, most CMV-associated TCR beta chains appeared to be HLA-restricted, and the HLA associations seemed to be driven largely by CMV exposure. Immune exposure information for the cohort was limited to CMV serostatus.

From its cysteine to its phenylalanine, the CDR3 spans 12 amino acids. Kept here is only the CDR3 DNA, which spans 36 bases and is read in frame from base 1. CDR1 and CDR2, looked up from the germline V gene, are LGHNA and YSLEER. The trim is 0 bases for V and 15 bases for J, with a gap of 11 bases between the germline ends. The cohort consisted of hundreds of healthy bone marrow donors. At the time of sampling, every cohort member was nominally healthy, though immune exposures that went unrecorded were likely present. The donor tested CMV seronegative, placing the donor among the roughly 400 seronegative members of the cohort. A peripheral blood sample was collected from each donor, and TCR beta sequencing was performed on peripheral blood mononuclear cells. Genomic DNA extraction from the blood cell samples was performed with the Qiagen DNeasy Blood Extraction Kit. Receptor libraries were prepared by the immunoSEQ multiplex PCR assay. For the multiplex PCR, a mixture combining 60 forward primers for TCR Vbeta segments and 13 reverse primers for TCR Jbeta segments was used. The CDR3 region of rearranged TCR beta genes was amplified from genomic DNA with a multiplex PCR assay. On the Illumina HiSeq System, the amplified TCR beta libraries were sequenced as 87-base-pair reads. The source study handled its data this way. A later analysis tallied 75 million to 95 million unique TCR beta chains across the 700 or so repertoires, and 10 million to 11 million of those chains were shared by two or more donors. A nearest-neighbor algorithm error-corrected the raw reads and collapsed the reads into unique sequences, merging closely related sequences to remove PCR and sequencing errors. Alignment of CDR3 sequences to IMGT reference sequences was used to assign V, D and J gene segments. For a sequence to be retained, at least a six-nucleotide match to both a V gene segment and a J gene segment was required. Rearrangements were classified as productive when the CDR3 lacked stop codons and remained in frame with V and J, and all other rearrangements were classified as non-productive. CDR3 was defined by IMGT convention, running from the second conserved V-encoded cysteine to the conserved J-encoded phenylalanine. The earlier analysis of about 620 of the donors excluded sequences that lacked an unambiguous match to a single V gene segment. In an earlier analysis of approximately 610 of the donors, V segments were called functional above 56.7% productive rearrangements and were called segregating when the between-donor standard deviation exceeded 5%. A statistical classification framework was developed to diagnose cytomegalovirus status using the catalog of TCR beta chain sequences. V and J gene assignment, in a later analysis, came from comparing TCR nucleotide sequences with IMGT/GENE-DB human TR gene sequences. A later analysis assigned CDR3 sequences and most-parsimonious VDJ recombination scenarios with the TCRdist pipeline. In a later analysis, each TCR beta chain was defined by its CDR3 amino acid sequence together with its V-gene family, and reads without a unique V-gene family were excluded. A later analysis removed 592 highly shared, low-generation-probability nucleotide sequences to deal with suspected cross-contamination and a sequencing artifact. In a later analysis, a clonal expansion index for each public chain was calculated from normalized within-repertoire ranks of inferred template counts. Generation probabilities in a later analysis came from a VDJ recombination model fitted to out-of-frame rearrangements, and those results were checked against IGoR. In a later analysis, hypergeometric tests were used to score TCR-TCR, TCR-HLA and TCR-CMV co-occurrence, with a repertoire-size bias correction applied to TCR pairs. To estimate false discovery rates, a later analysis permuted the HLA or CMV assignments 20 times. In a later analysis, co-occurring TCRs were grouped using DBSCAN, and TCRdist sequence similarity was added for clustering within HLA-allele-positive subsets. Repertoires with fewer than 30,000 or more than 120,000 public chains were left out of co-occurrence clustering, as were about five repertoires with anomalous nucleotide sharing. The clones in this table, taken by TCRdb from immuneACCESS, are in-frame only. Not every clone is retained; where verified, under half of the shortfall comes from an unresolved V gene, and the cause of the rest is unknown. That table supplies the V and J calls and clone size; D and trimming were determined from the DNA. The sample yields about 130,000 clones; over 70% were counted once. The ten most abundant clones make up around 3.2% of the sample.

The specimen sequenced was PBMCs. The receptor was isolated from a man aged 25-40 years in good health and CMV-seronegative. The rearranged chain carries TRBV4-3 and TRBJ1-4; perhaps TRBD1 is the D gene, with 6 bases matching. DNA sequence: TGCGCCAGCAGCCAAGAATCAGGACAGTTGTTTTTT. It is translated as CASSQESGQLFF.